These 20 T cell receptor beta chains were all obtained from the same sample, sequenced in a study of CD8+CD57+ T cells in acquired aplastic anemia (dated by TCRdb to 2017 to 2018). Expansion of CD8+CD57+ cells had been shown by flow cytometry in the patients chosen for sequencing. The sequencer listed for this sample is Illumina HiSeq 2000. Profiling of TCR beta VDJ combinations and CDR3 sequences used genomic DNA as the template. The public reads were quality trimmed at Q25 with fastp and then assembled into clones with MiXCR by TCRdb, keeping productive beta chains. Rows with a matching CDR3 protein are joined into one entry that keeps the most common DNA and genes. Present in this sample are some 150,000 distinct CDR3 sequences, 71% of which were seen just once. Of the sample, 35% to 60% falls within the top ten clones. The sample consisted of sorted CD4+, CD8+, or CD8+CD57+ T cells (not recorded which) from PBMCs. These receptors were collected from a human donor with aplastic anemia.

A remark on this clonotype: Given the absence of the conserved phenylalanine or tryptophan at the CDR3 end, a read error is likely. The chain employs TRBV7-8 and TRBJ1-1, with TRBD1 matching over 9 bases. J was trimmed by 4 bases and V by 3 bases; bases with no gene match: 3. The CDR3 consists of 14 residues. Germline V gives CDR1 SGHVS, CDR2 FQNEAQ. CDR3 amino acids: CASSFMTGGTEAFC. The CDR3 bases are TGTGCCAGCAGCTTCATGACAGGGGGCACTGAAGCTTTCTGT.

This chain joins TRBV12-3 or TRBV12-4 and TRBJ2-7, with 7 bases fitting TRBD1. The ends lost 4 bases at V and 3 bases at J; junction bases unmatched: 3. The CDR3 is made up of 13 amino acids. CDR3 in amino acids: CASSSRDSYEQYF. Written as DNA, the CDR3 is TGTGCCAGCAGTTCGAGGGACAGCTACGAGCAGTACTTC.

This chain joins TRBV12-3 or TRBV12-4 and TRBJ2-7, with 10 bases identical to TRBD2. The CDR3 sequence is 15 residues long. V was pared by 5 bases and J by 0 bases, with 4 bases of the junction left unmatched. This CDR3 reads CASSVTSGNSYEQYF. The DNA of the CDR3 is TGTGCCAGCAGTGTTACTAGCGGGAACTCCTACGAGCAGTACTTC.

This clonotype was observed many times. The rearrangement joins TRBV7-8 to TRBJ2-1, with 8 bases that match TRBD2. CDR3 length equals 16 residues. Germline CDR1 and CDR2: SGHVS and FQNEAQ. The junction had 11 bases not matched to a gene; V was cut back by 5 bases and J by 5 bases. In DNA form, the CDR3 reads TGTGCCAGCAGCCTTCGGATAGCGGGGACCCACAATGAGCAGTTCTTC. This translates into CASSLRIAGTHNEQFF.

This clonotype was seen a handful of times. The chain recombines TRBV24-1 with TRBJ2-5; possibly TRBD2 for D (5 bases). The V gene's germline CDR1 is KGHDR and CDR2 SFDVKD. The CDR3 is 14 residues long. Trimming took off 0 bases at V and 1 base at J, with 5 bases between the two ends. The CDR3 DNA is TGTGCCACCAGTGATTTGGGAGGCCAAGAGACCCAGTACTTC. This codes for CATSDLGGQETQYF.

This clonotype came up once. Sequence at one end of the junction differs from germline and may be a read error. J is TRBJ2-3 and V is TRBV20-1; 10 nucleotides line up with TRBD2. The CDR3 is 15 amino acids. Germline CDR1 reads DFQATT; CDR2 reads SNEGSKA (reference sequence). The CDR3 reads CSARLAGDPTATQYF. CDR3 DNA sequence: TGCAGTGCTAGACTAGCGGGGGATCCCACAGCTACGCAGTATTTT.

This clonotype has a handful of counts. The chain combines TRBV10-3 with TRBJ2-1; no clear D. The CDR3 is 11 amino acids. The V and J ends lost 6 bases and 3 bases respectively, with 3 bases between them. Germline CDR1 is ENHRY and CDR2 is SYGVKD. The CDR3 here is CAISIYNEQFF. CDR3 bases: TGTGCCATCAGCATCTACAATGAGCAGTTCTTC.

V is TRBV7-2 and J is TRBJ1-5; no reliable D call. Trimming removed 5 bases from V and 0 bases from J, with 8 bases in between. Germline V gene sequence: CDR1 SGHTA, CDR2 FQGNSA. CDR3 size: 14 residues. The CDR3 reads CASSLLHSNQPQHF. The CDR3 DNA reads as TGTGCCAGCAGCCTCCTACATAGCAATCAGCCCCAGCATTTT.

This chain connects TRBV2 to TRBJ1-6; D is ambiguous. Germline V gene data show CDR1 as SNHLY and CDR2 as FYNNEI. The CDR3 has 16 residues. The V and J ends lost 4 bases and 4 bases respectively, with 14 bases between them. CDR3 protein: CASSADHTSYNSPLHF. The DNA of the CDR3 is TGTGCCAGCAGTGCTGACCACACCTCTTATAATTCACCCCTCCACTTT.

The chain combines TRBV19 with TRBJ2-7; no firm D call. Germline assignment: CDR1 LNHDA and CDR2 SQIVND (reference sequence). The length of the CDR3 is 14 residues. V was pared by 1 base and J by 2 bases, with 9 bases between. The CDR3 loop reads CASSIGVSPYEQYF. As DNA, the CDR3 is TGTGCCAGTAGTATAGGGGTCTCTCCCTACGAGCAGTACTTC.

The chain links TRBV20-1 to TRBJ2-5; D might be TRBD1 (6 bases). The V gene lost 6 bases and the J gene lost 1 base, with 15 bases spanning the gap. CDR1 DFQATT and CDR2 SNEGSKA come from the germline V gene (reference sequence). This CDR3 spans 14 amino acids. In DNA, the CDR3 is TGCAGTGCCCCCAGGGGCAGGGCCCAAGAGACCCAGTACTTC. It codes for CSAPRGRAQETQYF.

The CDR3 DNA reads TGCAGTGCTAGGCCGACAGAGAAAGGAAACACCATATATTTT. Translation: CSARPTEKGNTIYF. The chain joins TRBV20-1 to TRBJ1-3; D is possibly TRBD1 (5 bases). The CDR3 has 14 residues. From germline, CDR1 is DFQATT and CDR2 SNEGSKA (reference sequence). Trimming removed 3 bases at V and 4 bases at J, with 13 bases between.

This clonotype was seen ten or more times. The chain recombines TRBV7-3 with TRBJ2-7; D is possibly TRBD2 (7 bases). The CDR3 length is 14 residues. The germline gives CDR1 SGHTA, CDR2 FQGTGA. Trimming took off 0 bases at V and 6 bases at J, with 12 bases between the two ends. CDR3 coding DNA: TGTGCCAGCAGCTTAACAGGGGGGGGAACCGAGCAGTACTTC. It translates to CASSLTGGGTEQYF.

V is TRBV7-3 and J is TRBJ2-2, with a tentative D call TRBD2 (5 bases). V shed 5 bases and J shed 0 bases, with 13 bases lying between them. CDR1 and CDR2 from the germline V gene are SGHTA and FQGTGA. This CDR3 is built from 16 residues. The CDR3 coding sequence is TGTGCCAGCAGCCCGAGCGGAGCCGCGAACACCGGGGAGCTGTTTTTT. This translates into CASSPSGAANTGELFF.

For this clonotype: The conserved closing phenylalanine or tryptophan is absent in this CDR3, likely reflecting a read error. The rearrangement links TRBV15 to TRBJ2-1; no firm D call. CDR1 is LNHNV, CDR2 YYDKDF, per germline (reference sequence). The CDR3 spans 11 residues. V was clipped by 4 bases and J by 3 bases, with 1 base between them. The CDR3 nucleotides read TGTGCCACCAGCAACTACAATGAGCAGTTCTTA. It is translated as CATSNYNEQFL.

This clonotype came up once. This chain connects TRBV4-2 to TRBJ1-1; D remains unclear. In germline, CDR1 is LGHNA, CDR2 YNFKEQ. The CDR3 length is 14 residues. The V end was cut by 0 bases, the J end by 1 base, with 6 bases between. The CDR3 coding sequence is TGTGCCAGCAGCCAAGAAGCTTGGAACACTGAAGCTTTCTTT. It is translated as CASSQEAWNTEAFF.

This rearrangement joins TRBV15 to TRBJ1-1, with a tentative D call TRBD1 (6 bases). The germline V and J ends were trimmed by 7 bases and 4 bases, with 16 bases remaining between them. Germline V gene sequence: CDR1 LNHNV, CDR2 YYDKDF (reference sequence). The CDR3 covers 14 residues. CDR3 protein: CATTNRVEGTEAFF. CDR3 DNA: TGTGCCACCACTAACAGGGTGGAGGGCACTGAAGCTTTCTTT. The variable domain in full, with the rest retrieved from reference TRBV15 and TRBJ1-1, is DAMVIQNPRYQVTQFGKPVTLSCSQTLNHNVMYWYQQKSSQAPKLLFHYYDKDFNNEADTPDNFQSRRPNTSFCFLDIRSPGLGDTAMYLCATTNRVEGTEAFFGQGTRLTVV.

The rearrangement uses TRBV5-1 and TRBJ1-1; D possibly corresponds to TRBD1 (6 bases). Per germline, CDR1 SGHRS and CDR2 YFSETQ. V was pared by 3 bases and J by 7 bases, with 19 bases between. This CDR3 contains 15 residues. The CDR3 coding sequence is TGCGCCAGCAGCTCGGTCTCACAGGGCGCCTTTGAAGCTTTCTTT. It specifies CASSSVSQGAFEAFF. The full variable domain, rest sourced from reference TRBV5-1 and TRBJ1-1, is KAGVTQTPRYLIKTRGQQVTLSCSPISGHRSVSWYQQTPGQGLQFLFEYFSETQRNKGNFPGRFSGRQFSNSRSEMNVSTLELGDSALYLCASSSVSQGAFEAFFGQGTRLTVV.

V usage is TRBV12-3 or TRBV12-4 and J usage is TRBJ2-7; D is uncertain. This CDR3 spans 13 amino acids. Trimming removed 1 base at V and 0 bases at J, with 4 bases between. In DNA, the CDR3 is TGTGCCAGCAGTTTAGTTAACTCCTACGAGCAGTACTTC. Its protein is CASSLVNSYEQYF.

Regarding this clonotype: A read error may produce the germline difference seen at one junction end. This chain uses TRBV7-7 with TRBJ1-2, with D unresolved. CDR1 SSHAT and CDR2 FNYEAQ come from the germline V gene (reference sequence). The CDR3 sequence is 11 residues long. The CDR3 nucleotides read TGTGCTAGCAGCTTAGATTCGGGCTACACCTTC. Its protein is CASSLDSGYTF. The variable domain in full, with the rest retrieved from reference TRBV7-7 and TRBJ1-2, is GAGVSQSPRYKVTKRGQDVTLRCDPISSHATLYWYQQALGQGPEFLTYFNYEAQPDKSGLPSDRFSAERPEGSISTLTIQRTEQRDSAMYRCASSLDSGYTFGSGTRLTVV.